This T cell receptor beta chain originates from a study of vaccination effects on CD4 cells after COVID-19. With 10 days of culture completed, CD4+ T cells were isolated. Each participant was administered two doses of either the BNT162b2 or the mRNA-1273 vaccine. A word on this clone: Its antigen is unknown.

The CDR3 extends over 16 amino acids. V was trimmed by 0 bases and J by 7 bases, leaving 18 bases between them. In germline, CDR1 is LNHNV, CDR2 YYDKDF (reference sequence). Only in-frame clones appear in the TCRdb table, and some are missing; sequencing was by immunoSEQ multiplex PCR. This sample has about 45,000 clones, with less than 85% found just once. This sequence originates from a human donor who received a COVID-19 vaccine. Sequencing used CD4+ T cells from PBMCs cultured without peptide, obtained after COVID-19 vaccination. The chain carries TRBV15 and TRBJ1-2; D possibly corresponds to TRBD1 (5 bases). For the CDR3, the DNA is TGTGCCACCAGCAGAGATTGGGCGCAGGGATCAAGTGGCTACACCTTC. Its protein product is CATSRDWAQGSSGYTF.